The TCR beta chain under discussion was sequenced for a study of T cell changes during pregnancy in multiple sclerosis. Per germline, CDR1 MGHRA and CDR2 YSYEKL. The CDR3 runs 15 residues. The ends lost 4 bases at V and 3 bases at J; junction bases unmatched: 8. The assay was immunoSEQ multiplex PCR, and TCRdb's table has in-frame clones only and misses some. The repertoire holds approximately 89,000 clones, approximately 94% seen once, with roughly 2.5% in the top ten. The chain has TRBV4-1 and TRBJ2-7, with 8 bases that match TRBD2. The source was peripheral blood, collected in the third trimester of pregnancy. The TCR was taken from a female donor with multiple sclerosis, enrolled in a pregnancy study. CDR3 sequence (DNA): TGCGCCAGCAGCCCGAGAACTAGCGGTGACTACGAGCAGTACTTC. It encodes CASSPRTSGDYEQYF.